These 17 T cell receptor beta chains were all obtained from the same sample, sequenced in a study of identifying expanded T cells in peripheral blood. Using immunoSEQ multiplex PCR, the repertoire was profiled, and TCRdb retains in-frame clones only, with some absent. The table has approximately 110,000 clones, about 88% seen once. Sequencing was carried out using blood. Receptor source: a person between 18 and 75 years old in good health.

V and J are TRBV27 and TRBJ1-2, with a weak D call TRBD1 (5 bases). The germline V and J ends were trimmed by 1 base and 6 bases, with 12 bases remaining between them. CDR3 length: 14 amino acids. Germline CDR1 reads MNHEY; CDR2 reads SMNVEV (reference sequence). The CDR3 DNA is TGTGCCAGCAGTTTATTGGGAGGGGTGGATGGCTACACCTTC. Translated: CASSLLGGVDGYTF.

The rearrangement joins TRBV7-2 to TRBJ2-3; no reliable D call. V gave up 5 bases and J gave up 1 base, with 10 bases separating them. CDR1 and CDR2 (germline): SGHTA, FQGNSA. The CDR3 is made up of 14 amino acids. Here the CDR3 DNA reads TGTGCCAGCAGCCCCGGGTACCGCACAGATACGCAGTATTTT. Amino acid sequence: CASSPGYRTDTQYF.

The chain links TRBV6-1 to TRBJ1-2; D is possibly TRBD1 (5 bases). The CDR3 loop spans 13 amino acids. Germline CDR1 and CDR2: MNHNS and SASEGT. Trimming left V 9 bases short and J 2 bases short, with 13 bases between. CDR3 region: CASEGRNNYGYTF. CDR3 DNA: TGTGCCAGTGAGGGACGGAACAACTATGGCTACACCTTC.

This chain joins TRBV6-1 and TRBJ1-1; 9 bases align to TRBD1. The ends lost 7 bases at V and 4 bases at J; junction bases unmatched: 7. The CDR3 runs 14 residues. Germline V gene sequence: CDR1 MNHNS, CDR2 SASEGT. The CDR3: CASIKTGGVTEAFF. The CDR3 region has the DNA TGTGCCAGCATTAAAACAGGGGGCGTCACTGAAGCTTTCTTT.

DNA of the CDR3: TGTGCCAGCAGTGAACTTGGGCGGGCTAGCAGAAACATTCAGTACTTC. Translation: CASSELGRASRNIQYF. The chain links TRBV6-1 to TRBJ2-4; D perhaps matches TRBD2 (5 bases). The length of the CDR3 is 16 residues. Germline CDR1 MNHNS, CDR2 SASEGT. V was cut by 2 bases and J by 6 bases, with 17 bases left in between.

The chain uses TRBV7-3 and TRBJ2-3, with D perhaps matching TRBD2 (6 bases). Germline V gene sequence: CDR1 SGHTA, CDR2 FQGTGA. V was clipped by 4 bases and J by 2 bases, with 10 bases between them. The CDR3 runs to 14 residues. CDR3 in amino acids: CASSSGLPTDTQYF. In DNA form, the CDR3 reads TGTGCCAGCAGCTCGGGACTCCCCACAGATACGCAGTATTTT.

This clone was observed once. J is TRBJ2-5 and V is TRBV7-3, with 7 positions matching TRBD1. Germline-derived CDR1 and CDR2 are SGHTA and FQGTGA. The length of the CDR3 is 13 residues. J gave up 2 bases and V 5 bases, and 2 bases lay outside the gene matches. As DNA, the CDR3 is TGTGCCAGCAGCCCCAGGGGGCAAGAGACCCAGTACTTC. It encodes CASSPRGQETQYF.

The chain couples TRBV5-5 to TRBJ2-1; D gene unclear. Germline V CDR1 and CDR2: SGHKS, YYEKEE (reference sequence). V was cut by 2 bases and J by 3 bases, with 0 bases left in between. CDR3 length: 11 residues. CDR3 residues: CASSFYNEQFF. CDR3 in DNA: TGTGCCAGCAGCTTCTACAATGAGCAGTTCTTC.

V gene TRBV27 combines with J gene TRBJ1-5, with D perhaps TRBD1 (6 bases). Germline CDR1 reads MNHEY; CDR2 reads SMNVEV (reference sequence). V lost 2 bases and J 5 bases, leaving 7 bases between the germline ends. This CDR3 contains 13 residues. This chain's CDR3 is CASSLGGHQPQHF. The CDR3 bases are TGTGCCAGCAGTTTAGGGGGGCATCAGCCCCAGCATTTT.

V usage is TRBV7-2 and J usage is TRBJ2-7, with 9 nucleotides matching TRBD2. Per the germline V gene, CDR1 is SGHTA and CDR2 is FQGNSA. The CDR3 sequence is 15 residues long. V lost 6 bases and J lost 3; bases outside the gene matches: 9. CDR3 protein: CASRQEGLAHYEQYF. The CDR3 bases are TGTGCCAGCAGGCAGGAGGGACTAGCCCACTACGAGCAGTACTTC. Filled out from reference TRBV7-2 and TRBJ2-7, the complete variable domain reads GAGVSQSPSNKVTEKGKDVELRCDPISGHTALYWYRQSLGQGLEFLIYFQGNSAPDKSGLPSDRFSAERTGGSVSTLTIQRTQQEDSAVYLCASRQEGLAHYEQYFGPGTRLTVT.

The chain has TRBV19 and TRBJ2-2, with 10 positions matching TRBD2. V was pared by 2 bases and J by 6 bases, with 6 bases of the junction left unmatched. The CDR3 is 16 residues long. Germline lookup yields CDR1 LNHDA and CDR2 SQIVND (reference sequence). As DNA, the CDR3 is TGTGCCAGTAGTATAAGGGGGCTAGCGGGAGCCGGGGAGCTGTTTTTT. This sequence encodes CASSIRGLAGAGELFF.

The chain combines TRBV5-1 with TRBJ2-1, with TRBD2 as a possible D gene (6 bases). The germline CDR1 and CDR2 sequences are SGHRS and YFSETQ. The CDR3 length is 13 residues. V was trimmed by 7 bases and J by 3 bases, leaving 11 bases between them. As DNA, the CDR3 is TGCGCCAGCGGTGGAGGGCTCTACAATGAGCAGTTCTTC. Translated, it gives CASGGGLYNEQFF.

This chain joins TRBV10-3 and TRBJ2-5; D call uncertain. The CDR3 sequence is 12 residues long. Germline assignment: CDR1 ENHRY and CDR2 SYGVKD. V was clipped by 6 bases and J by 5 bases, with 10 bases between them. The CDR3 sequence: CAISVGVETQYF. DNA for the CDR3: TGTGCCATCAGCGTCGGTGTCGAGACCCAGTACTTC.

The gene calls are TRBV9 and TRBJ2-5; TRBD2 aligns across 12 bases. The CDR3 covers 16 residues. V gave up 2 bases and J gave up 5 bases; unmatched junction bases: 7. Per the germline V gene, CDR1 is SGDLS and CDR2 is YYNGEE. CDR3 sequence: CASSVAGLAGFETQYF. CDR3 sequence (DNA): TGTGCCAGCAGCGTGGCGGGACTAGCGGGTTTTGAGACCCAGTACTTC.

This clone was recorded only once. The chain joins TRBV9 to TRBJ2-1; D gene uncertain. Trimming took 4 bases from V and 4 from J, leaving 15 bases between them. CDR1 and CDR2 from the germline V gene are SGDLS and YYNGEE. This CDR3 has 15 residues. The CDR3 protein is CASSLSLGPYNEQFF. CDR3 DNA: TGTGCCAGCAGCCTCAGTCTAGGGCCTTACAATGAGCAGTTCTTC.

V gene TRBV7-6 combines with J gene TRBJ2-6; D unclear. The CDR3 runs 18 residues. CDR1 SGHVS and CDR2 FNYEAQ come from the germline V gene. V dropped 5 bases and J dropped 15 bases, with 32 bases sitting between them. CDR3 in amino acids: CASSVNTESPKSGQRLTF. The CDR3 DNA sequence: TGTGCCAGCAGCGTAAATACTGAATCTCCAAAGTCGGGCCAACGCCTGACTTTC.

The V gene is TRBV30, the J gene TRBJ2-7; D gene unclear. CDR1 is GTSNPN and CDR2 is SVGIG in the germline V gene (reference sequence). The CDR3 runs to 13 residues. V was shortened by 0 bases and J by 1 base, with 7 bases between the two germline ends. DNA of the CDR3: TGTGCCTGGAGTGTGTCTGGGTCCTACGAGCAGTACTTC. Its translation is CAWSVSGSYEQYF.